A selection of T cell receptor beta chains follows, all from one sample in a study of blood T cell repertoires in COVID-19. TCRdb's copy holds only in-frame clones and misses some; the assay was immunoSEQ multiplex PCR. The top ten clones hold around a tenth of a sample with almost 100,000 clones, more than 75% of them seen once. The specimen sequenced was peripheral blood. All receptors come from a man aged 45-65 years with acute or convalescent COVID-19. The CDR3 runs from the conserved cysteine through the conserved F or W. The order of the fields is J gene, D gene, clone size, V gene, CDR3 DNA, CDR3 protein. The D gene is left open where the match is weak. Clone size is given for some rows only: seen once, a few or many times, or a class if the clone is expanded.

j_call: TRBJ2-1; d_call: TRBD2; clone_size: -; v_call: TRBV11-2; cdr3_nt: TGTGCCAGCAGCGAGAATAGCGGGAGATATGAGCAGTTCTTC; cdr3_aa: CASSENSGRYEQFF
j_call: TRBJ2-7; d_call: -; clone_size: -; v_call: TRBV4-1; cdr3_nt: TGCGCCAGCAGCCAAGTGAAACTAACCTACGAGCAGTACTTC; cdr3_aa: CASSQVKLTYEQYF
j_call: TRBJ1-1; d_call: TRBD1; clone_size: -; v_call: TRBV7-6; cdr3_nt: TGTGCCAGCAGCTCTAATACAGGGGGTACTGAAGCTTTCTTT; cdr3_aa: CASSSNTGGTEAFF
j_call: TRBJ1-5; d_call: TRBD1; clone_size: -; v_call: TRBV19; cdr3_nt: TGTGCCAGTAGTGCCCGGGACAGGGTTGCGTCCCAGCATTTT; cdr3_aa: CASSARDRVASQHF
j_call: TRBJ2-7; d_call: -; clone_size: -; v_call: TRBV2; cdr3_nt: TGTGCCAGCACATACAGGGTCTACGAGCAGTACTTC; cdr3_aa: CASTYRVYEQYF
j_call: TRBJ1-2; d_call: TRBD1; clone_size: -; v_call: TRBV11-2; cdr3_nt: TGTGCCAGCAGCCGGGACAGCTATGGCTACACCTTC; cdr3_aa: CASSRDSYGYTF
j_call: TRBJ2-7; d_call: TRBD1; clone_size: -; v_call: TRBV27; cdr3_nt: TGTGCCAGCAGTAGACTCGGGACAGTCTCCTACGAGCAGTACTTC; cdr3_aa: CASSRLGTVSYEQYF
j_call: TRBJ1-5; d_call: -; clone_size: -; v_call: TRBV2; cdr3_nt: TGTGCCAGCAGTGCCCTAACGGGAAAGAGTCAGCCCCAGCATTTT; cdr3_aa: CASSALTGKSQPQHF
j_call: TRBJ1-2; d_call: TRBD1; clone_size: -; v_call: TRBV6-2/TRBV6-3; cdr3_nt: TGTGCCAGCAGTCCCCAGGGGGATGGCTACACCTTC; cdr3_aa: CASSPQGDGYTF
j_call: TRBJ1-5; d_call: TRBD1; clone_size: once; v_call: TRBV4-1; cdr3_nt: TGCGCCAGCAGCCAATTTCCGGGACAGGGGGCTAATAGGGTTCAGCCCCAGCATTTT; cdr3_aa: CASSQFPGQGANRVQPQHF
j_call: TRBJ2-7; d_call: -; clone_size: -; v_call: TRBV6-5; cdr3_nt: TGTGCCAGCAGCATATCAATGACAGCCTACGAGCAGTACTTC; cdr3_aa: CASSISMTAYEQYF
j_call: TRBJ2-5; d_call: TRBD2; clone_size: -; v_call: TRBV30; cdr3_nt: TGTGCCTGGAGTGAGCTAGCGGGAGAAGAGACCCAGTACTTC; cdr3_aa: CAWSELAGEETQYF
j_call: TRBJ2-1; d_call: -; clone_size: -; v_call: TRBV7-2; cdr3_nt: TGTGCCAGCAGCTTAGAAGGGGGGGATGAGCAGTTCTTC; cdr3_aa: CASSLEGGDEQFF
j_call: TRBJ2-4; d_call: -; clone_size: once; v_call: TRBV6-5; cdr3_nt: TGTGCCAGCAGTTCGACTTTAGCCAAAAACATTCAGTACTTC; cdr3_aa: CASSSTLAKNIQYF
j_call: TRBJ1-3; d_call: TRBD1; clone_size: -; v_call: TRBV28; cdr3_nt: TGTGCCAGCACTTCCAACCCGGGACAGGGGGGAAACACCATATATTTT; cdr3_aa: CASTSNPGQGGNTIYF
j_call: TRBJ2-7; d_call: -; clone_size: once; v_call: TRBV2; cdr3_nt: TGTGCCAGCAGTAGGGGCCTATCAGGCGCCTACGAGCAGTACTTC; cdr3_aa: CASSRGLSGAYEQYF
j_call: TRBJ1-1; d_call: -; clone_size: -; v_call: TRBV11-2; cdr3_nt: TGTGCCAGCAGTCGTACAGAGAGTCCTGAAGCTTTCTTT; cdr3_aa: CASSRTESPEAFF
j_call: TRBJ1-5; d_call: -; clone_size: -; v_call: TRBV12-3/TRBV12-4; cdr3_nt: TGTGCCAGCAGGAGAGGAGGGACCCAGCCCCAGCATTTT; cdr3_aa: CASRRGGTQPQHF
j_call: TRBJ2-3; d_call: -; clone_size: -; v_call: TRBV3-1/TRBV3-2; cdr3_nt: TGTGCCAGCAGCCGGGACATCAACCCTAGCACAGATACGCAGTATTTT; cdr3_aa: CASSRDINPSTDTQYF
j_call: TRBJ1-5; d_call: TRBD1; clone_size: -; v_call: TRBV5-1; cdr3_nt: TGCGCCAGCAGCGGAGGACAGGGTGTGAAGCAGCCCCAGCATTTT; cdr3_aa: CASSGGQGVKQPQHF
j_call: TRBJ1-5; d_call: TRBD1; clone_size: -; v_call: TRBV7-9; cdr3_nt: TGTGCCAGCAGCGTAGGACAGGGGAGCAATCAGCCCCAGCATTTT; cdr3_aa: CASSVGQGSNQPQHF
j_call: TRBJ2-5; d_call: TRBD2; clone_size: -; v_call: TRBV30; cdr3_nt: TGTGCCTGGACACCAACAGCGGGAGGCAGGGAGACCCAGTACTTC; cdr3_aa: CAWTPTAGGRETQYF
j_call: TRBJ2-1; d_call: TRBD2; clone_size: -; v_call: TRBV4-2; cdr3_nt: TGTGCCAGCAGCCAGTCCGCTAGCGGGAGAAGAAATGAGCAGTTCTTC; cdr3_aa: CASSQSASGRRNEQFF
j_call: TRBJ2-4; d_call: TRBD1; clone_size: few; v_call: TRBV6-4; cdr3_nt: TGTGCCAGCAGGGGAATACAGGGGGCGAGAAACATTCAGTACTTC; cdr3_aa: CASRGIQGARNIQYF
j_call: TRBJ1-2; d_call: TRBD1; clone_size: -; v_call: TRBV6-5; cdr3_nt: TGTGCCAGCAGCGATAGGGGGCGCCCCGACTATGGCTACACCTTC; cdr3_aa: CASSDRGRPDYGYTF
j_call: TRBJ1-1; d_call: -; clone_size: -; v_call: TRBV5-6; cdr3_nt: TGTGCCAGCAGCTTGGAATCGGACACTGAAGCTTTCTTT; cdr3_aa: CASSLESDTEAFF
j_call: TRBJ2-5; d_call: TRBD2; clone_size: -; v_call: TRBV6-5; cdr3_nt: TGTGCCCTCATCAGCGGTTCTAGCGGAGGGTCCCAGTACTTC; cdr3_aa: CALISGSSGGSQYF
j_call: TRBJ2-7; d_call: TRBD2; clone_size: -; v_call: TRBV3-1/TRBV3-2; cdr3_nt: TGTGCCAGCAGCGTGGGGCTAGCGGGCTACTTCTCCTACGAGCAGTACTTC; cdr3_aa: CASSVGLAGYFSYEQYF
j_call: TRBJ2-5; d_call: TRBD2; clone_size: -; v_call: TRBV28; cdr3_nt: TGTGCCAGCAGTTACTTCGGACTAGCCGAGACCCAGTACTTC; cdr3_aa: CASSYFGLAETQYF
j_call: TRBJ2-1; d_call: -; clone_size: -; v_call: TRBV6-2/TRBV6-3; cdr3_nt: TGTGCCAGCAGTTCGGGGACTCGAGGCTCCTACAATGAGCAGTTCTTC; cdr3_aa: CASSSGTRGSYNEQFF
j_call: TRBJ2-1; d_call: TRBD2; clone_size: -; v_call: TRBV6-5; cdr3_nt: TGTGCCAGCAGGGTCTCGGGACTAGGAGGCAATGAGCAGTTCTTC; cdr3_aa: CASRVSGLGGNEQFF
j_call: TRBJ1-1; d_call: -; clone_size: -; v_call: TRBV27; cdr3_nt: TGTGCCAGCAGTTCCCGACAGGTATTGAACACTGAAGCTTTCTTT; cdr3_aa: CASSSRQVLNTEAFF
j_call: TRBJ1-5; d_call: -; clone_size: -; v_call: TRBV25-1; cdr3_nt: TGTGCCAGCAGTGAATCGACAGTAAGCAATCAGCCCCAGCATTTT; cdr3_aa: CASSESTVSNQPQHF
j_call: TRBJ1-4; d_call: TRBD1; clone_size: -; v_call: TRBV6-6; cdr3_nt: TGTGCCAGCAGTTCCGGGACAGGGCGAGAAAAACTGTTTTTT; cdr3_aa: CASSSGTGREKLFF
j_call: TRBJ1-4; d_call: -; clone_size: -; v_call: TRBV15; cdr3_nt: TGTGCCACCAGCGTGGGAGTAGTAAATGAAAAACTGTTTTTT; cdr3_aa: CATSVGVVNEKLFF
j_call: TRBJ1-6; d_call: TRBD1; clone_size: -; v_call: TRBV6-5; cdr3_nt: TGTGCCAGCAGTTACGGGGACAGGGCGGGGTCACCCCTCCACTTT; cdr3_aa: CASSYGDRAGSPLHF
j_call: TRBJ1-1; d_call: -; clone_size: once; v_call: TRBV7-8; cdr3_nt: TGTGCCAGCAGCTTAGATGGGAGGGGAGGTGAAGCTTTCTTT; cdr3_aa: CASSLDGRGGEAFF
j_call: TRBJ2-7; d_call: -; clone_size: once; v_call: TRBV12-3/TRBV12-4; cdr3_nt: TGTGCCAGCAGTGGGGCGAGGGGGAACGAGCAGTACTTC; cdr3_aa: CASSGARGNEQYF
j_call: TRBJ1-2; d_call: -; clone_size: -; v_call: TRBV5-6; cdr3_nt: TGTGCCAGCAGCTTGTTCCGGGACTTAAACAGACCAGGCTACACCTTC; cdr3_aa: CASSLFRDLNRPGYTF
j_call: TRBJ2-5; d_call: TRBD2; clone_size: -; v_call: TRBV9; cdr3_nt: TGTGCCAGCAGCGTAGCAGCGGGAAGCCAAGAGACCCAGTACTTC; cdr3_aa: CASSVAAGSQETQYF
j_call: TRBJ1-5; d_call: TRBD1; clone_size: -; v_call: TRBV30; cdr3_nt: TGTGCCTGGAGGGGACAGGGGGCGCGTCAGCCCCAGCATTTT; cdr3_aa: CAWRGQGARQPQHF
j_call: TRBJ1-4; d_call: -; clone_size: -; v_call: TRBV6-2/TRBV6-3; cdr3_nt: TGTGCCAGCAGTTACTCCTTTTTATCAACTAATGAAAAACTGTTTTTT; cdr3_aa: CASSYSFLSTNEKLFF
j_call: TRBJ2-5; d_call: TRBD1; clone_size: -; v_call: TRBV3-1/TRBV3-2; cdr3_nt: TGTGCCAGCAGGGTCGGGACAGGGAAAGAGACCCAGTACTTC; cdr3_aa: CASRVGTGKETQYF
j_call: TRBJ2-3; d_call: -; clone_size: -; v_call: TRBV6-4; cdr3_nt: TGTGCCAGCAGCGCTACCCTCAGCACAGATACGCAGTATTTT; cdr3_aa: CASSATLSTDTQYF
j_call: TRBJ2-7; d_call: TRBD1; clone_size: few; v_call: TRBV5-1; cdr3_nt: TGCGCCAGCAGCCTAAATACAGGGGGTCGCTACGAGCAGTACTTC; cdr3_aa: CASSLNTGGRYEQYF
j_call: TRBJ1-1; d_call: TRBD1; clone_size: -; v_call: TRBV2; cdr3_nt: TGTGCCAGCAATATGGGACAGGTGAACACTGAAGCTTTCTTT; cdr3_aa: CASNMGQVNTEAFF
j_call: TRBJ1-4; d_call: TRBD1; clone_size: -; v_call: TRBV5-1; cdr3_nt: TGCGCCAGCAGCGAGAATGGGGGACAGGGTCGCGAAAAACTGTTTTTT; cdr3_aa: CASSENGGQGREKLFF
j_call: TRBJ1-2; d_call: TRBD1; clone_size: -; v_call: TRBV6-1; cdr3_nt: TGTGCCAGCAGTGAGGGACAGGGGCACACTTATGGCTACACCTTC; cdr3_aa: CASSEGQGHTYGYTF
j_call: TRBJ2-7; d_call: -; clone_size: -; v_call: TRBV6-5; cdr3_nt: TGTGCCAGCAGTTACTCGGGCAGCTCCTACGAGCAGTACTTC; cdr3_aa: CASSYSGSSYEQYF
j_call: TRBJ1-2; d_call: -; clone_size: -; v_call: TRBV2; cdr3_nt: TGTGCCAGCAGTGCCGCCGACAGAACTAATTACACCTTC; cdr3_aa: CASSAADRTNYTF
j_call: TRBJ2-2; d_call: TRBD2; clone_size: -; v_call: TRBV11-3; cdr3_nt: TGTGCCAGCAGCGCCGGGACTATCACCGGGGAGCTGTTTTTT; cdr3_aa: CASSAGTITGELFF
j_call: TRBJ2-2; d_call: -; clone_size: -; v_call: TRBV3-1/TRBV3-2; cdr3_nt: TGTGCCAGCAGCCAAGACCGAGGTTACCGGGTCACCGGGGAGCTGTTTTTT; cdr3_aa: CASSQDRGYRVTGELFF
j_call: TRBJ1-6; d_call: -; clone_size: -; v_call: TRBV2; cdr3_nt: TGTGCCAGCCAGCGGACCACTGGGTTGAGTTCACCCCTCCACTTT; cdr3_aa: CASQRTTGLSSPLHF
j_call: TRBJ2-1; d_call: TRBD1; clone_size: -; v_call: TRBV2; cdr3_nt: TGTGCCAGCGAACGAGGGGGCGCGTTCGTCTACAATGAGCAGTTCTTC; cdr3_aa: CASERGGAFVYNEQFF
j_call: TRBJ2-2; d_call: TRBD1; clone_size: -; v_call: TRBV6-5; cdr3_nt: TGTGCCAGCAGGGACAGGGGCGTCACCGGGGAGCTGTTTTTT; cdr3_aa: CASRDRGVTGELFF
j_call: TRBJ2-1; d_call: TRBD2; clone_size: -; v_call: TRBV11-3; cdr3_nt: TGTGCCAGCAGCCCGATGGGACTAGCGTTTAATGAGCAGTTCTTC; cdr3_aa: CASSPMGLAFNEQFF
j_call: TRBJ2-3; d_call: -; clone_size: -; v_call: TRBV11-1; cdr3_nt: TGTGCCAGCAGCTTTACTAGCCCCACAGATACGCAGTATTTT; cdr3_aa: CASSFTSPTDTQYF